The source of this TCR beta chain is a study of blood T cell repertoires in COVID-19 (TCRdb year 2020). For the study in its entirety: Samples from collaborators originated in the United States, Italy and Spain and spanned both the acute and convalescent phases of COVID-19. The prospective study material was composed of cDNA or gDNA derived from T cells, B-cell-depleted T cells, or PBMCs. Deeply sampled blood TCRbeta repertoires from subjects exposed to, actively infected with, or recovered from COVID-19 were included in the dataset. The repertoires were released in a freely available public database intended as a resource for research on the immune response to SARS-CoV-2. Samples came from the ongoing ImmuneRACE study (first 160 participants) plus 1,254 subjects from 6 global collaborators. The sample metadata nearly always contained a de-identified subject ID, COVID-19 status, age in years and sex. Where available, HLA class I and class II types were obtained from metadata supplied by the sample provider rather than from assay-based typing.

Details on this clone: Its binding antigen is unknown. Base quality data are lacking; no much larger clone is found one base away.

Results the study describes overall, beyond this receptor: Clinical and demographic metadata were provided uncurated, with the amount varying by source and participant.

V loses 5 bases at its end and J loses 8 bases; junction bases beyond the gene matches: 17. CDR1 and CDR2 (SGHRS, YFSETQ) derive from the germline V gene. Including cysteine and phenylalanine, the CDR3 has 17 amino acids. Only the CDR3 part of the read is kept: 51 bases, read in frame from the first base. The collaborating institutions used their own protocols to collect whole blood in K2EDTA tubes. Collaborator samples were shipped for TCRbeta analysis as frozen whole blood, isolated PBMCs, or DNA extracted from either sample type. TCRbeta CDR3 regions were amplified from genomic DNA by means of the immunoSEQ Assay, a bias-controlled multiplex PCR. Processing in the source paper ran as follows. The number of nucleated cells in each sample was estimated by amplification of reference gene primers within the assay. To quantify the absolute abundance of each unique TCRbeta CDR3 rearrangement, sequence reads were collapsed and filtered. For each sample, productive Simpson clonality was calculated by taking the square root of Simpson's diversity index across productive rearrangements. TCRdb's version of the immuneACCESS table is confined to in-frame rearrangements and falls short of the full clone set. An unresolved V gene accounts for under half of the shortfall where checked; the remainder is of unknown origin. V, J and clone size were drawn from that table, and D and trimming were deduced from the DNA. In all, the sample holds about 87,000 clones, and roughly 75% of those were seen once. The ten most abundant clones make up around 4.4% of the sample.

The chain couples TRBV5-1 to TRBJ1-4; the central 8 bases match TRBD1. The receptor was derived from a woman aged 50 to 60 with acute or convalescent COVID-19. Input material: peripheral blood. CDR3 sequence: CASRGGNLDRAGEKLFF. The DNA reads as follows: TGCGCCAGCAGGGGGGGGAACCTGGACAGGGCAGGCGAAAAACTGTTTTTT.